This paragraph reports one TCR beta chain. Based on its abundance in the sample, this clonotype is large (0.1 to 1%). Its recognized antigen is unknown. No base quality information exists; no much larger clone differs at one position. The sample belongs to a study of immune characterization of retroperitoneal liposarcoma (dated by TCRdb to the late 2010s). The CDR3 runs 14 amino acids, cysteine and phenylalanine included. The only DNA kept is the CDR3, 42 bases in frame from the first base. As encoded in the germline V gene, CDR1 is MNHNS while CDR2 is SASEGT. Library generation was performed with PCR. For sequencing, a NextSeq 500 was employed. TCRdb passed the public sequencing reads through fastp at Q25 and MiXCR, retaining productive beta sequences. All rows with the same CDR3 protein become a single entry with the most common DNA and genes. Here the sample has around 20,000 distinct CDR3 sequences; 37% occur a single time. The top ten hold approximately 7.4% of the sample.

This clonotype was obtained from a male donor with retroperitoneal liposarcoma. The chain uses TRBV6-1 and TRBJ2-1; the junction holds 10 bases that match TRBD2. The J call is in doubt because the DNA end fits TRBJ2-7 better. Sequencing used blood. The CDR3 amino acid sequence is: CASSPPGLANEQYF. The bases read TGTGCCAGCAGCCCACCGGGACTAGCGAATGAGCAGTACTTC.